Shown below are 17 T cell receptor beta chains from a single sample sequenced in a study of response to subunit inactivated influenza vaccine. Using its own MiXCR run on the RT-PCR reads, TCRdb lists one record per CDR3 protein. The sample consists of hundreds of thousands of distinct CDR3 sequences, 16% of them appearing once. The sequenced sample was CD4+ T cells sorted from PBMCs, obtained about 23 months after vaccination. The receptors were sampled from a man in his fifties or sixties who received an inactivated influenza vaccine.

The chain couples TRBV2 to TRBJ2-1, with 9 bases identical to TRBD1. The CDR3 loop spans 15 amino acids. J was trimmed by 2 bases and V by 5 bases; bases with no gene match: 4. Germline values: CDR1 SNHLY, CDR2 FYNNEI. The DNA of the CDR3 is TGTGCCAGCAGTAAACGACAGGGGGCCTACAATGAGCAGTTCTTC. Residues: CASSKRQGAYNEQFF.

This clonotype was seen a few times. The CDR3 reads CASSLRLVNTGELFF. The CDR3 DNA is TGCGCCAGCAGCTTGCGACTAGTGAACACCGGGGAGCTGTTTTTT. This chain uses TRBV5-1 with TRBJ2-2; possible D gene TRBD2, 6 bases. With 1 base removed from V and 1 base from J, the gap between germline ends came to 8 bases. Germline CDR1 is SGHRS and CDR2 is YFSETQ. The CDR3 extends over 15 amino acids. The full variable domain, its missing parts supplied by reference TRBV5-1 and TRBJ2-2, is KAGVTQTPRYLIKTRGQQVTLSCSPISGHRSVSWYQQTPGQGLQFLFEYFSETQRNKGNFPGRFSGRQFSNSRSEMNVSTLELGDSALYLCASSLRLVNTGELFFGEGSRLTVL.

At least ten counts were recorded for this clonotype. V gene TRBV20-1 combines with J gene TRBJ2-3; 8 bases are a match to TRBD2. Trimming took 6 bases from V and 2 from J; bases not matched to a gene: 10. The CDR3 runs to 15 residues. In germline, CDR1 is DFQATT, CDR2 SNEGSKA (reference sequence). The CDR3 here is CSAHSREGSTDTQYF. The CDR3 DNA follows: TGCAGTGCCCACTCACGGGAGGGGTCCACAGATACGCAGTATTTT.

The sample holds a few counts of this clonotype. The chain joins TRBV7-2 to TRBJ1-3; weak D call: TRBD1 (5 bases). The germline V gene encodes CDR1 SGHTA and CDR2 FQGNSA. Deletions cut 4 bases from V and 9 bases from J, with 13 bases between. The CDR3 runs 13 residues. The CDR3 DNA is TGTGCCAGCAGCTCCGGACAAGGGACCACCATATATTTT. It translates to CASSSGQGTTIYF.

This clonotype has more than one count but fewer than ten. V gene TRBV20-1 combines with J gene TRBJ2-7, with D possibly being TRBD1 (5 bases). This CDR3 region has 16 residues. The germline CDR1 and CDR2 sequences are DFQATT and SNEGSKA (reference sequence). V dropped 3 bases and J dropped 0 bases, with 18 bases sitting between them. The CDR3: CSASPSAGHLSYEQYF. CDR3 sequence (DNA): TGCAGTGCTAGCCCGAGTGCAGGACACCTCTCCTACGAGCAGTACTTC.

V and J are TRBV12-3 or TRBV12-4 and TRBJ1-1; 8 nucleotides line up with TRBD1. With 4 bases clipped from V and 7 bases from J, the junction kept 5 bases outside the gene matches. The CDR3 covers 13 residues. For the CDR3, the DNA is TGTGCCAGCAGTTCCGGGACAGGACTTGAAGCTTTCTTT. Translating it yields CASSSGTGLEAFF.

The genes are TRBV3-1 and TRBJ2-1; 7 bases are shared with TRBD2. The CDR3 is made up of 15 amino acids. V trimming: 3 bases; J trimming: 5 bases; junction bases outside the gene matches: 7. The germline V gene has CDR1 LGHDT and CDR2 YNNKEL (reference sequence). The CDR3 protein is CASSQNRDYNNEQFF. The CDR3, as DNA: TGTGCCAGCAGCCAGAACCGGGACTACAACAATGAGCAGTTCTTC.

This clonotype was detected a few times. The chain joins TRBV2 to TRBJ2-7; TRBD2 aligns across 8 bases. The germline gives CDR1 SNHLY, CDR2 FYNNEI. This CDR3 comprises 15 residues. Trimming took 0 bases from V and 7 from J; bases not matched to a gene: 8. The CDR3 protein is CASSEALGTRGEQYF. CDR3 nucleotide sequence: TGTGCCAGCAGTGAAGCCCTGGGGACTAGGGGAGAGCAGTACTTC.

V gene TRBV25-1 combines with J gene TRBJ1-3, with a possible D match to TRBD1 (5 bases). V was clipped by 6 bases and J by 8 bases, with 14 bases between them. In germline, CDR1 is MGHDK, CDR2 SYGVNS. The CDR3 covers 13 residues. CDR3 sequence: CASRLQELDTIYF. CDR3 bases: TGTGCCAGCAGATTACAGGAGTTAGACACCATATATTTT.

This clonotype was observed a few times. V and J are TRBV14 and TRBJ2-3; D is unclear. The V end was cut by 5 bases, the J end by 2 bases, with 17 bases between. Germline CDR1 SGHDN, CDR2 FVKESK. This CDR3 has 16 amino acids. The CDR3 coding sequence is TGTGCCAGCAGCGATTCTCCCCTTACCCTCACAGATACGCAGTATTTT. It codes for CASSDSPLTLTDTQYF.

With respect to this clonotype: This may stem from a read error, because a much larger clone lies one nucleotide away. This chain links TRBV5-6 with TRBJ2-7; no firm D call. Germline V lookup: CDR1 SGHDT, CDR2 YYEEEE. CDR3 length: 14 residues. DNA of the CDR3: TGTGCCAGCAGCTTTGGCAGATCTACCTACGAGGAGTACTTC. Its protein product is CASSFGRSTYEEYF.

The sample holds a few counts of this clonotype. The chain links TRBV7-8 to TRBJ2-5; 7 bases are shared with TRBD1. CDR1 and CDR2 from the germline V gene are SGHVS and FQNEAQ. Unmatched junction bases numbered 4, after V lost 0 bases and J lost 9 bases. This CDR3 comprises 13 residues. This CDR3 reads CASSLAAGGSQYF. The CDR3 DNA follows: TGTGCCAGCAGCTTAGCGGCAGGGGGTTCCCAGTACTTC.

The V and J genes are TRBV10-3 and TRBJ1-5, with D possibly being TRBD1 (6 bases). The CDR3 covers 15 residues. Trimming cost V 0 bases and J 2 bases, with 8 bases left between them. Germline CDR1 is ENHRY and CDR2 is SYGVKD. This chain's CDR3 is CAISESGTRNQPQHF. The DNA for the CDR3 is TGTGCCATCAGTGAGTCGGGGACACGCAATCAGCCCCAGCATTTT.

This clonotype was seen more than once but under ten times. The chain joins TRBV25-1 to TRBJ2-1; 7 bases map to TRBD2. With V trimmed by 4 bases and J by 8 bases, 14 bases remained unmatched. Germline CDR1 is MGHDK and CDR2 is SYGVNS. The CDR3 contains 16 residues. CDR3 nucleotide sequence: TGTGCCAGCAGTGGGCGGGGTAGCGGGTTTTCGGATGAGCAGTTCTTC. Its protein product is CASSGRGSGFSDEQFF.

This chain joins TRBV5-1 and TRBJ2-7, with TRBD1 matching over 8 bases. Germline-derived CDR1 and CDR2 are SGHRS and YFSETQ. Trimming cost V 1 base and J 4 bases; bases outside gene matches: 4. The CDR3 loop spans 14 amino acids. The CDR3 is CASSLQGAEYEQYF. CDR3 coding DNA: TGCGCCAGCAGCTTGCAGGGGGCGGAATACGAGCAGTACTTC.

The chain is built from TRBV7-9 and TRBJ1-4, with a weak D call TRBD1 (5 bases). The CDR3 consists of 14 residues. Deletions cut 5 bases from V and 8 bases from J, with 15 bases between. Germline V lookup: CDR1 SEHNR, CDR2 FQNEAQ (reference sequence). CDR3 region: CASSTRQGGEKLFF. CDR3 DNA: TGTGCCAGCAGCACGCGTCAGGGCGGCGAAAAACTGTTTTTT.

This clonotype has only a few counts. The chain recombines TRBV5-1 with TRBJ1-5, with D possibly being TRBD1 (6 bases). V was cut by 0 bases and J by 3 bases, with 10 bases left in between. The CDR3 covers 15 residues. Germline V gene sequence: CDR1 SGHRS, CDR2 YFSETQ. The CDR3 coding sequence is TGCGCCAGCAGCTTGGGGGGGGCGGACAATCAGCCCCAGCATTTT. Its translation is CASSLGGADNQPQHF.